This TCR beta chain was identified in a study of shared clonotypes between healthy human individuals. Background on the study: For every donor, three CD4 naive, three CD4 memory, two CD8 naive and one CD8 memory plates were used.

Replicate sorted-subset PCRs were loaded with around 220 ng DNA, roughly 33,000 T cell genomes. Profiling relied on immunoSEQ multiplex PCR, and the TCRdb table lists in-frame clones only, not all of them. The sample carries over a million clones, 75% to 85% recorded once. Findings and limits, study-wide: Approximately 4.5% was the fraction of naive CD4 clonotypes found shared across a handful of donors.

In its sample, this clone was seen many times. Its antigen is unidentified. Healthy HIV-negative adults with no recent acute infections or vaccinations were recruited as donors. This TCR derives from a man aged 18-30 years in good health. Some clones in this sample may be carry-over from other donors' samples. Sequencing input: memory CD4+ T cells from PBMCs. The subset denotes: CD45RA-negative fraction.

CDR3 sequence: CASSMMKGRNQPQHF. The DNA for the CDR3 is TGTGCCAGCAGTATGATGAAGGGGCGAAATCAGCCCCAGCATTTT. V usage is TRBV27 and J usage is TRBJ1-5; D possibly corresponds to TRBD1 (5 bases). The V gene lost 5 bases and the J gene lost 4 bases, with 15 bases spanning the gap. Germline V lookup: CDR1 MNHEY, CDR2 SMNVEV (reference sequence). This CDR3 contains 15 residues.